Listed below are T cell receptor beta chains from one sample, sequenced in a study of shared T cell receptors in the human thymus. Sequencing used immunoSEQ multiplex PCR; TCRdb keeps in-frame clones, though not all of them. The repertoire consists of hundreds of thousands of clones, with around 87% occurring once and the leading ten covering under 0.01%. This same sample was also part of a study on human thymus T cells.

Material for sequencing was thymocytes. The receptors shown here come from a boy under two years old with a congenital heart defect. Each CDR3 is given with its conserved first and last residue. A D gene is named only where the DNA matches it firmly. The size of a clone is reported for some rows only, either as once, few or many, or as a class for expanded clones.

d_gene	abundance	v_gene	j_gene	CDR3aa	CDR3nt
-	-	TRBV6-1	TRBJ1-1	CASSESGGTEAFF	TGTGCCAGCAGTGAATCGGGGGGCACTGAAGCTTTCTTT
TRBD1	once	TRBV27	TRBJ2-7	CASSLADRGEQYF	TGTGCCAGCAGCTTAGCCGACAGGGGCGAGCAGTACTTC
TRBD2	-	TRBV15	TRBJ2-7	CATSRVWWWAPVWKREDEQYF	TGTGCCACCAGCAGAGTCTGGTGGTGGGCCCCTGTATGGAAGCGGGAGGACGAGCAGTACTTC
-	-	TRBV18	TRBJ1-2	CASSLQGDNGGYTF	TGTGCCAGCTCACTGCAGGGTGATAACGGTGGCTACACCTTC
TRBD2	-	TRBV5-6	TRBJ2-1	CASSLGVRREEIEQFF	TGTGCCAGCAGCTTGGGGGTCAGGCGGGAGGAAATTGAGCAGTTCTTC
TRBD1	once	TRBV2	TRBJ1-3	CASSQGTDLSGNTIYF	TGTGCCAGCAGTCAAGGGACAGACCTCTCTGGAAACACCATATATTTT
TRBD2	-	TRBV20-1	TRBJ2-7	CSALGGEQYF	TGCAGTGCCCTCGGGGGGGAGCAGTACTTC
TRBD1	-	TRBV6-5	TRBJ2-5	CASSYRTGDRQETQYF	TGTGCCAGCAGTTATAGGACAGGGGACCGACAAGAGACCCAGTACTTC
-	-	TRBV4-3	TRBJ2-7	CASSQGSAYEQYF	TGCGCCAGCAGCCAGGGTAGCGCCTACGAGCAGTACTTC
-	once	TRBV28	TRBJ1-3	CASSLTGNTGNTIYF	TGTGCCAGCAGTTTAACAGGGAATACTGGAAACACCATATATTTT
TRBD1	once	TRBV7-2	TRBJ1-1	CASSSPGQGHLTRNTEAFF	TGTGCCAGCAGCTCCCCCGGACAGGGCCACTTAACTCGGAACACTGAAGCTTTCTTT
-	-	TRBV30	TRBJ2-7	CAWRVSGSYEQYF	TGTGCCTGGAGAGTTAGCGGCTCCTACGAGCAGTACTTC